These 15 T cell receptor beta chains were sequenced from one sample in a study of T cell responses to AZD1222 COVID-19 vaccine. The protocol was immunoSEQ multiplex PCR, while the TCRdb copy is restricted to in-frame clones and leaves out a portion. The repertoire holds 100,000 to 130,000 clones, approximately 90% seen once, with roughly 8.7% in the top ten. Sequences were derived from peripheral blood, sampled 28 days after the second AZD1222 dose. These receptors all stem from an adult who received the AZD1222 COVID-19 vaccine.

The chain carries TRBV6-2 or TRBV6-3 and TRBJ2-5, with 12 nucleotides matching TRBD2. This CDR3 spans 18 amino acids. CDR1 is MNHEY and CDR2 is SVGEGT in the germline V gene. V was pared by 6 bases and J by 2 bases, with 13 bases of the junction left unmatched. The CDR3 region has the DNA TGTGCCAGCAGCCCCTATCCCCTCGGACTAGCGGGACAAGAGACCCAGTACTTC. This codes for CASSPYPLGLAGQETQYF.

This clone was seen just once. The rearrangement joins TRBV11-2 to TRBJ1-1; weak D call: TRBD1 (6 bases). Germline-derived CDR1 and CDR2 are SGHAT and FQNNGV. The CDR3 contains 13 residues. The V end lost 0 bases, the J end lost 9 bases, and 11 bases lay between the germline ends. The CDR3 nucleotides read TGTGCCAGCAGCTTAGAGGGGGGGGCCCAAGCTTTCTTT. This codes for CASSLEGGAQAFF.

This clone has just one count. The chain joins TRBV3-1 (or the pseudogene TRBV3-2) to TRBJ2-5; 7 positions agree with TRBD1. The CDR3 spans 15 residues. In germline, CDR1 is LGHDT, CDR2 YNNKEL (reference sequence). J was trimmed by 5 bases and V by 2 bases; bases with no gene match: 8. DNA of the CDR3: TGTGCCAGCAGCCAATCCGTAACAGGGGCCGAGACCCAGTACTTC. Its translation: CASSQSVTGAETQYF.

The J gene is TRBJ2-1, the V gene TRBV30; 12 positions agree with TRBD2. CDR3 size: 15 residues. Germline V lookup: CDR1 GTSNPN, CDR2 SVGIG (reference sequence). The junction had 8 bases not matched to a gene; V was cut back by 3 bases and J by 8 bases. CDR3 amino acids: CAWSLTSGSIYEQFF. In DNA form, the CDR3 reads TGTGCCTGGAGCCTGACTAGCGGGAGTATCTATGAGCAGTTCTTC.

The chain joins TRBV4-3 to TRBJ1-2; D is perhaps TRBD1 (5 bases). The CDR3 totals 13 residues. V lost 3 bases to trimming and J lost 2 bases, with 7 bases between them. The germline V gene has CDR1 LGHNA and CDR2 YSLEER. In DNA, the CDR3 is TGCGCCAGCAGCCATGACAGCAACTATGGCTACACCTTC. The encoded protein is CASSHDSNYGYTF.

CDR3 DNA sequence: TGTGCCTGGTACCAGGGGGCATTCTCTGGAAACACCATATATTTT. Protein product: CAWYQGAFSGNTIYF. V and J are TRBV30 and TRBJ1-3; 8 bases align to TRBD1. This CDR3 is built from 15 residues. V was clipped by 5 bases and J by 0 bases; unmatched bases: 6. CDR1 and CDR2 (germline): GTSNPN, SVGIG (reference sequence). Combining the CDR3 with reference TRBV30 and TRBJ1-3 gives the whole variable domain SQTIHQWPATLVQPVGSPLSLECTVEGTSNPNLYWYRQAAGRGLQLLFYSVGIGQISSEVPQNLSASRPQDRQFILSSKKLLLSDSGFYLCAWYQGAFSGNTIYFGEGSWLTVV.

The V call is TRBV11-3, the J call TRBJ2-2; D remains ambiguous. Germline V gives CDR1 SGHNT, CDR2 YENEEA. CDR3 length equals 16 residues. Trimming shortened V by 5 bases and J by 5 bases, and 18 bases separated the two germline ends. The CDR3 sequence: CASSLVPYPTTGELFF. CDR3 sequence (DNA): TGTGCCAGCAGCCTCGTCCCCTATCCTACGACCGGGGAGCTGTTTTTT. The whole variable domain, filled in from reference TRBV11-3 and TRBJ2-2, reads EAGVVQSPRYKIIEKKQPVAFWCNPISGHNTLYWYLQNLGQGPELLIRYENEEAVDDSQLPKDRFSAERLKGVDSTLKIQPAELGDSAVYLCASSLVPYPTTGELFFGEGSRLTVL.

This clone has a single count. V gene TRBV10-2 combines with J gene TRBJ2-2, with D possibly being TRBD1 or TRBD2 (5 bases each). Germline loops: CDR1 WSHSY, CDR2 SAAADI. V dropped 2 bases and J dropped 7 bases, with 5 bases sitting between them. The CDR3 is 12 residues long. CDR3 sequence: CASSEGGGELFF. CDR3 bases: TGCGCCAGCAGTGAGGGGGGCGGGGAGCTGTTTTTT.

This chain uses TRBV3-1 (or the pseudogene TRBV3-2) with TRBJ1-4; D ambiguous. With 3 bases removed from V and 8 bases from J, the gap between germline ends came to 4 bases. Germline CDR1 LGHDT, CDR2 YNNKEL (reference sequence). The CDR3 is 11 amino acids. Here the CDR3 reads CASSQSEKLFF. In nucleotides, the CDR3 is TGTGCCAGCAGCCAGAGCGAAAAACTGTTTTTT.

V usage is TRBV5-4 and J usage is TRBJ2-6; 9 bases fit TRBD1. Germline-derived CDR1 and CDR2 are SGHNT and YYREEE (reference sequence). The V gene end was trimmed by 2 bases and the J gene end by 0 bases; junction bases not matched to a gene: 3. This CDR3 region has 17 residues. CDR3: CASSLQGASSGANVLTF. In nucleotides, the CDR3 is TGTGCCAGCAGCTTACAGGGGGCCAGCTCTGGGGCCAACGTCCTGACTTTC. Full variable domain (remainder filled in from reference TRBV5-4 and TRBJ2-6): ETGVTQSPTHLIKTRGQQVTLRCSSQSGHNTVSWYQQALGQGPQFIFQYYREEENGRGNFPPRFSGLQFPNYSSELNVNALELDDSALYLCASSLQGASSGANVLTFGAGSRLTVL.

The V and J genes are TRBV6-5 and TRBJ1-5; TRBD1 agrees at 7 bases. This CDR3 contains 15 residues. Germline CDR1 is MNHEY and CDR2 is SVGAGI. J gave up 0 bases and V 7 bases, and 6 bases lay outside the gene matches. CDR3: CASTEGQYSNQPQHF. CDR3 sequence (DNA): TGTGCCAGCACCGAGGGACAGTATAGCAATCAGCCCCAGCATTTT.

This sequence joins TRBV30 and TRBJ1-2, with D unclear. Per germline, CDR1 GTSNPN and CDR2 SVGIG (reference sequence). CDR3 length equals 11 residues. V was pared by 1 base and J by 5 bases, with 5 bases between. The CDR3 is CAWSAGYGYTF. The CDR3 DNA is TGTGCCTGGAGTGCCGGATATGGCTACACCTTC.

The chain couples TRBV5-4 to TRBJ2-6, with D unresolved. The CDR3 length is 16 residues. V was pared by 6 bases and J by 2 bases, with 15 bases between. Germline loops: CDR1 SGHNT, CDR2 YYREEE (reference sequence). This CDR3 is CASTAFHKPGANVLTF. The CDR3 DNA sequence: TGTGCCAGCACCGCCTTCCACAAGCCTGGGGCCAACGTCCTGACTTTC.

V and J are TRBV4-1 and TRBJ2-7; possible D gene TRBD2, 6 bases. V was clipped by 1 base and J by 1 base, with 14 bases between them. Germline CDR1 is MGHRA and CDR2 is YSYEKL. The CDR3 has 16 residues. The CDR3 region is CASSQGGVGGSYEQYF. The CDR3 DNA sequence: TGCGCCAGCAGCCAAGGTGGGGTGGGGGGTTCCTACGAGCAGTACTTC.

The rearrangement links TRBV10-3 to TRBJ1-1; the match to TRBD1 covers 8 bases. J gave up 3 bases and V 10 bases, and 10 bases lay outside the gene matches. Germline V gene sequence: CDR1 ENHRY, CDR2 SYGVKD. The CDR3 is 14 residues long. The CDR3 protein is CATTPGQGDTEAFF. The CDR3 DNA reads TGTGCCACAACACCCGGACAGGGTGACACTGAAGCTTTCTTT.